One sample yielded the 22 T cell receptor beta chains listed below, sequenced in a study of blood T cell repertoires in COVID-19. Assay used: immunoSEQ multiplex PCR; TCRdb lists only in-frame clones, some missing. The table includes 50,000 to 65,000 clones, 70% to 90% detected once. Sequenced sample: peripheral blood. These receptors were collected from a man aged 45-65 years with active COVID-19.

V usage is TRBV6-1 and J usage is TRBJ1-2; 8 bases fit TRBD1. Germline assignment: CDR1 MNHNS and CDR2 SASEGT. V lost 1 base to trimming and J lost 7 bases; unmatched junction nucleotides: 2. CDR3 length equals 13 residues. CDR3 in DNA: TGTGCCAGCAGTGAAGGAGACAGGGGTGGCTACACCTTC. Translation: CASSEGDRGGYTF.

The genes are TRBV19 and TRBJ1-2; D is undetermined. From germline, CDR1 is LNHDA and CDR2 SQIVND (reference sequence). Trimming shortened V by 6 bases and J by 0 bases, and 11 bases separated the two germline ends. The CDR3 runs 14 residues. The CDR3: CASRQTLANYGYTF. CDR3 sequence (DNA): TGTGCCAGTAGACAGACCTTAGCTAACTATGGCTACACCTTC.

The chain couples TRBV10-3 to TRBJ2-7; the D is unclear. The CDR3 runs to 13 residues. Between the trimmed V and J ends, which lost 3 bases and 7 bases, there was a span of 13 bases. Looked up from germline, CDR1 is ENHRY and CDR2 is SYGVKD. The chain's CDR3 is CAISDGTSWEQYF. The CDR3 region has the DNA TGTGCCATCAGTGATGGCACCTCTTGGGAGCAGTACTTC.

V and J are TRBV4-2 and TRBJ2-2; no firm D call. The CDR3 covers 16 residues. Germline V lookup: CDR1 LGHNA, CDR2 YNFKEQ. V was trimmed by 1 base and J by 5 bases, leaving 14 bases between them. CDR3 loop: CASSQVPRGLTGELFF. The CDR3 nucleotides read TGTGCCAGCAGCCAAGTACCTCGCGGATTGACCGGGGAGCTGTTTTTT.

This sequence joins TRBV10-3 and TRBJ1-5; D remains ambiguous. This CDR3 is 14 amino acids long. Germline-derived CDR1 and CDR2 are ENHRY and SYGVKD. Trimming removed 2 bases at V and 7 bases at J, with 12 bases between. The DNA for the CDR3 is TGTGCCATCAGTGAGATTCTTTCGGGGCAGCCCCAGCATTTT. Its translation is CAISEILSGQPQHF.

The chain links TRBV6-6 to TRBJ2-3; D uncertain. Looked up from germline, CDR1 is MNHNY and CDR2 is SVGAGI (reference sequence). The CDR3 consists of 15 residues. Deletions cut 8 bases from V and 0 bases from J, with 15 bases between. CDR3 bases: TGTGCCAGCGCCTTAATGGGCGCTAGCACAGATACGCAGTATTTT. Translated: CASALMGASTDTQYF.

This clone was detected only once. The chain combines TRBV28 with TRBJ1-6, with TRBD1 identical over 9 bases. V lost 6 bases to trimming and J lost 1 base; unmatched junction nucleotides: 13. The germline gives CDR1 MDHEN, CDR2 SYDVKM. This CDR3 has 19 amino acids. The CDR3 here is CASRPLRTGVSSYNSPLHF. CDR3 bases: TGTGCCAGCAGACCCCTCCGGACAGGGGTTTCATCCTATAATTCACCCCTCCACTTT.

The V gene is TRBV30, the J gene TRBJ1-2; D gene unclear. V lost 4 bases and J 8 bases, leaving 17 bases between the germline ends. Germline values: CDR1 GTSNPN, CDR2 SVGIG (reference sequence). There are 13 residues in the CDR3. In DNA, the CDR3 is TGTGCCTGGACCTTTTCAGGCGGAGGAGGCTACACCTTC. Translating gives CAWTFSGGGGYTF.

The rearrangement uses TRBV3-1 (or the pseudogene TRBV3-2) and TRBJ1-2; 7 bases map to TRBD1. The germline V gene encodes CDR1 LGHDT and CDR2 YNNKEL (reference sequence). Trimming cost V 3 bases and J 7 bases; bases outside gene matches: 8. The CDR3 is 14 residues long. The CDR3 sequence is CASSQQGQRVGYTF. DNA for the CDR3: TGTGCCAGCAGCCAGCAGGGACAGAGAGTTGGCTACACCTTC.

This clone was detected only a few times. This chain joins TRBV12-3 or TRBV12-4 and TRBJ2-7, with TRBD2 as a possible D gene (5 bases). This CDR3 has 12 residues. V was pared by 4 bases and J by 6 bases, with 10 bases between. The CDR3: CASSSGGSEQYF. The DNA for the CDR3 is TGTGCCAGCAGTTCCGGAGGTAGCGAGCAGTACTTC.

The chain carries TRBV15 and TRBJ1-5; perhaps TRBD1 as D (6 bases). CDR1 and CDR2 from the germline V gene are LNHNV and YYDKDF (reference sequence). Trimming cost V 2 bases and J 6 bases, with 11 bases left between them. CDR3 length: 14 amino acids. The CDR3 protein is CATSRYRERQPQHF. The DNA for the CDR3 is TGTGCCACCAGCAGATACAGGGAACGTCAGCCCCAGCATTTT.

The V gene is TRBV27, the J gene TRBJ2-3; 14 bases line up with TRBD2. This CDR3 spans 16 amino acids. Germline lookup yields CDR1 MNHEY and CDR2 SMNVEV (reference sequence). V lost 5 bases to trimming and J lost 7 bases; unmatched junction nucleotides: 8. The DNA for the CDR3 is TGTGCCAGCAGTCGCACCGGGACTAGCGGGGGTAATACGCAGTATTTT. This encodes CASSRTGTSGGNTQYF.

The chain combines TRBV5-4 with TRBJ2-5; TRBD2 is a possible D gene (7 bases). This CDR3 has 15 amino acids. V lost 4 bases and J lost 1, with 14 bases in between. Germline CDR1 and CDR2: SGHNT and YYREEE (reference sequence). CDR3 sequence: CASSRAGGLQETQYF. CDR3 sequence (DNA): TGTGCCAGCAGCCGGGCCGGGGGGCTCCAAGAGACCCAGTACTTC.

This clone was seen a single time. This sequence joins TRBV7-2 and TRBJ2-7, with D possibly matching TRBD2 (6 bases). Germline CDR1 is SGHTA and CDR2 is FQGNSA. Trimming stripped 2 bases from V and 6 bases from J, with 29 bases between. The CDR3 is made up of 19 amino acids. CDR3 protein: CASSLPPRYWGEPLSEQYF. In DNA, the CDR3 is TGTGCCAGCAGCTTACCCCCCAGGTACTGGGGGGAGCCCTTATCCGAGCAGTACTTC.

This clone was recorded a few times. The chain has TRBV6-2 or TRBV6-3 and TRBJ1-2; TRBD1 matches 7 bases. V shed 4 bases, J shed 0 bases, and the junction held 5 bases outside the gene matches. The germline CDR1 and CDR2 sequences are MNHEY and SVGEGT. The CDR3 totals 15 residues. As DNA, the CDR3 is TGTGCCAGCAGTTCGGGGGACAGAGCTAACTATGGCTACACCTTC. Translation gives CASSSGDRANYGYTF.

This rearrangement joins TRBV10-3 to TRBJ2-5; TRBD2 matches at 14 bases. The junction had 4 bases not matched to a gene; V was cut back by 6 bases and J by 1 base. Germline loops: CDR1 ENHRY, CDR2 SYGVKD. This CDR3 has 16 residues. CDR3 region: CAISGTSGGLQETQYF. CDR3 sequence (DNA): TGTGCCATCAGCGGGACTAGCGGGGGCCTCCAAGAGACCCAGTACTTC.

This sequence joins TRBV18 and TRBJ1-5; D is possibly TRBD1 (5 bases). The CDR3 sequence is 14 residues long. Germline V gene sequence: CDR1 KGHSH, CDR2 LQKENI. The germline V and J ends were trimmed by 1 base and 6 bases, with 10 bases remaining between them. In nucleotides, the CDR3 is TGTGCCAGCTCACCACAAGGGGAAGGTCAGCCCCAGCATTTT. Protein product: CASSPQGEGQPQHF.

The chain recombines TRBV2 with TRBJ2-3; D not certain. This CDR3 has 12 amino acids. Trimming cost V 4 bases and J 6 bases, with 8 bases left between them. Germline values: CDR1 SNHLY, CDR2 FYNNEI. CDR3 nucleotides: TGTGCCAGCAGTGCAGATCCGGATACGCAGTATTTT. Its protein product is CASSADPDTQYF.

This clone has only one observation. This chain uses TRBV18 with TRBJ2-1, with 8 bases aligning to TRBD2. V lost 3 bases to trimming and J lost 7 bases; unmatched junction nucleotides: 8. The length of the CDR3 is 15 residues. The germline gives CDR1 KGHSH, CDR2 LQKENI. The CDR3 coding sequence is TGTGCCAGCTCACCCTCCAGCGGGGGAGGGAATGAGCAGTTCTTC. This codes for CASSPSSGGGNEQFF.

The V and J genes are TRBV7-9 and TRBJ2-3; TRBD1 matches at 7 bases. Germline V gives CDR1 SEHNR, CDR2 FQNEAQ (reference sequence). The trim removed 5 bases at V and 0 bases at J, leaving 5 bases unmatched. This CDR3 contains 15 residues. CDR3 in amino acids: CASSPKGQSTDTQYF. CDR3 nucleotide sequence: TGTGCCAGCAGCCCCAAGGGACAGAGCACAGATACGCAGTATTTT.

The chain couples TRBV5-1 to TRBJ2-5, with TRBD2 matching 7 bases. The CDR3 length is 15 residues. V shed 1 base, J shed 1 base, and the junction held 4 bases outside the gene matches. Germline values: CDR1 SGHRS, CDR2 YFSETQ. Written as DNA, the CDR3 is TGCGCCAGCAGCTTGTCGGGGGGAACCCAAGAGACCCAGTACTTC. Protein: CASSLSGGTQETQYF.

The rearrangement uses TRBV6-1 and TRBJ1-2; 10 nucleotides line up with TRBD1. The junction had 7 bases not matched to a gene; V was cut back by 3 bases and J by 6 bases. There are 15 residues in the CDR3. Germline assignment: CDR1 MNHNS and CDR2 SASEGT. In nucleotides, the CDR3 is TGTGCCAGCAGTGATCCCTGGGACAGGGGAGATGGCTACACCTTC. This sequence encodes CASSDPWDRGDGYTF.